The sample holds a few counts of the clone carrying this T cell receptor delta chain. No antigen is known for it. The data derive from a study of human gamma delta and Vdelta1 T cells. Findings and limits, study-wide: Polyclonal Delta One T cells reportedly showed broad cytotoxic targeting of acute myeloid leukemia.

There are 20 residues in the CDR3. V lost 0 bases and J lost 2; bases outside the gene matches: 17. CDR1 is TSWWSYY and CDR2 is QGS in the germline V gene. TCRdb re-called clones from the PCR reads using CATT. This table has some 13,000 delta-chain clones, about half appearing once. The chain has TRDV1 and TRDJ1, with 8 bases fitting TRDD3. The sequence was collected from a human donor in good health. Sequenced material: Vdelta1 gamma-delta T cells from blood grown in culture (DOT cells). CDR3 region: CALGELRSWGSRGFTDKLIF. DNA of the CDR3: TGTGCTCTTGGGGAACTGAGATCCTGGGGGAGCCGGGGGTTTACCGATAAACTCATCTTT.